These T cell receptor beta chains were read from a single sample in a study of identical twins. One entry per CDR3 protein results from TCRdb running MiXCR on the 5' RACE reads. The table includes about 530,000 distinct CDR3 sequences, nearly 15% detected once. These same records also appear under a second study, on yellow fever vaccine responses in identical twins.

The sample comprised CD4+ T cells sorted from blood. Receptor source: a woman aged 18 to 35 in good health. CDR3s include the opening cysteine and the closing phenylalanine or tryptophan. A D gene is named only where the DNA matches it firmly. Size is omitted from some rows. Given values are once, few, many or a class for expanded clones.

V gene	D gene	J gene	clone size	CDR3 protein	CDR3 DNA
TRBV12-3/TRBV12-4	TRBD1	TRBJ1-6	-	CASSTQGGNSPLHF	TGTGCCAGCAGTACCCAGGGGGGTAATTCACCCCTCCACTTT
TRBV28	-	TRBJ1-6	-	CASSALTSDNSPLHF	TGTGCCAGCAGCGCCTTAACAAGCGATAATTCACCCCTCCACTTT
TRBV7-9	TRBD1	TRBJ2-2	few	CASSPGQGKVTGELFF	TGTGCCAGCAGCCCAGGACAGGGCAAGGTCACCGGGGAGCTGTTTTTT
TRBV7-6	-	TRBJ1-5	few	CASSLGGNRQPQHF	TGTGCCAGCAGCTTAGGTGGGAACCGGCAGCCCCAGCATTTT
TRBV4-2	-	TRBJ2-3	few	CASSPDAAGRSDTQYF	TGTGCCAGCAGCCCCGACGCCGCAGGGAGATCGGATACGCAGTATTTT
TRBV15	TRBD1	TRBJ1-2	few	CATSRDRGRGYTF	TGTGCCACCAGCAGGGACAGGGGGCGAGGCTACACCTTC
TRBV10-3	TRBD1	TRBJ2-1	few	CAISDRDSLWF	TGTGCCATCAGTGACCGGGACAGTTTATGGTTC
TRBV27	-	TRBJ2-5	-	CASSTGLMETQYF	TGTGCCAGCAGCACGGGCCTCATGGAGACCCAGTACTTC
TRBV5-6	-	TRBJ1-5	-	CASSLWAVGDQPQHF	TGTGCCAGCAGCTTGTGGGCAGTCGGAGATCAGCCCCAGCATTTT
TRBV29-1	-	TRBJ2-2	-	CSVRDTPNTGELFF	TGCAGCGTTCGGGATACTCCGAACACCGGGGAGCTGTTTTTT
TRBV3-1	TRBD2	TRBJ2-5	-	CASSYYSGTSTSQETQYF	TGTGCCAGCAGCTACTACTCCGGGACTAGTACATCACAAGAGACCCAGTACTTC
TRBV5-6	TRBD1	TRBJ1-6	-	CASTTGGHNSPLHF	TGTGCCAGCACAACAGGGGGACATAATTCACCCCTCCACTTT
TRBV18	TRBD2	TRBJ2-5	-	CASSPGTTSQETQYF	TGTGCCAGCTCACCAGGGACTACCTCCCAAGAGACCCAGTACTTC
TRBV28	TRBD1	TRBJ1-6	-	CASSFPGGHNSPLHF	TGTGCCAGCAGTTTTCCAGGGGGACATAATTCACCCCTCCACTTT
TRBV5-1	TRBD1	TRBJ2-2	few	CASSQNGQGNTGELFF	TGCGCCAGCAGCCAAAACGGACAGGGGAACACCGGGGAGCTGTTTTTT
TRBV6-1	TRBD2	TRBJ2-2	few	CASSPGTSQVGELFF	TGTGCCAGCAGTCCCGGGACTAGCCAGGTCGGGGAGCTGTTTTTT
TRBV28	-	TRBJ2-5	-	CASSSPTGSETQYF	TGTGCCAGCAGTTCCCCTACAGGGTCAGAGACCCAGTACTTC
TRBV9	TRBD2	TRBJ2-5	few	CASSVVGTSGQETQYF	TGTGCCAGCAGCGTAGTAGGGACTAGCGGCCAAGAGACCCAGTACTTC
TRBV27	-	TRBJ2-1	-	CASSRRGGSNEQFF	TGTGCCAGCAGTCGACGTGGGGGGAGCAATGAGCAGTTCTTC
TRBV29-1	-	TRBJ2-3	-	CSVSDTQYF	TGCAGCGTTTCAGATACGCAGTATTTT
TRBV24-1	-	TRBJ2-2	-	CATLDWGSRGATPGSCFF	-
TRBV4-1	TRBD2	TRBJ2-2	-	CASSQDSRGGIAGELFF	TGCGCCAGCAGCCAAGATTCTCGCGGGGGTATTGCCGGGGAGCTGTTTTTT
TRBV4-1	-	TRBJ1-2	-	CASSQDSLRGYTF	TGCGCCAGCAGCCAAGATTCCCTCCGTGGCTACACCTTC
TRBV2	-	TRBJ2-1	-	CASSGDGINEQFF	TGTGCCAGCAGTGGAGATGGAATCAATGAGCAGTTCTTC
TRBV24-1	TRBD2	TRBJ2-1	once	CATSDPGLAGGPRNEQFF	TGTGCCACCAGTGATCCCGGACTAGCGGGAGGGCCGCGGAATGAGCAGTTCTTC
TRBV12-3/TRBV12-4	-	TRBJ2-7	few	CASTPDRPGAYEQYF	TGTGCCAGCACCCCCGACAGGCCCGGGGCCTACGAGCAGTACTTC
TRBV6-5	TRBD2	TRBJ2-3	few	CASSYSGTSGSGGTQYF	TGTGCCAGCAGTTACTCGGGGACTAGCGGGAGTGGTGGTACGCAGTATTTT
TRBV7-3	-	TRBJ2-1	few	CASSLSMSSYNEQFF	TGTGCCAGCAGCTTATCTATGAGCTCCTACAATGAGCAGTTCTTC
TRBV2	-	TRBJ1-2	-	CASSKDRIGGYTF	TGTGCCAGCAGTAAAGACAGGATTGGAGGCTACACCTTC
TRBV19	-	TRBJ2-5	-	CASSSSRRIQETQYF	TGTGCCAGTAGTTCCTCCCGAAGGATCCAAGAGACCCAGTACTTC
TRBV29-1	-	TRBJ2-5	few	CSVGGVQETQYF	TGCAGCGTTGGTGGGGTCCAAGAGACCCAGTACTTC
TRBV24-1	-	TRBJ2-2	few	CATGSPPGTGELFF	TGTGCCACTGGCTCCCCCCCGGGCACCGGGGAGCTGTTTTTT
TRBV20-1	TRBD1	TRBJ2-5	few	CSGHRGQETQYF	TGCAGTGGACACAGGGGCCAAGAGACCCAGTACTTC
TRBV29-1	-	TRBJ1-2	-	CSVEGQGPTPNGDGYTF	TGCAGCGTTGAAGGTCAGGGCCCCACCCCCAACGGTGATGGCTACACCTTC
TRBV15	-	TRBJ1-6	few	CATSRDTGDSPLHF	TGTGCCACCAGCAGAGATACTGGGGATTCACCCCTCCACTTT
TRBV3-1	-	TRBJ1-2	-	CASSWPGISGGYTF	TGTGCCAGCAGCTGGCCAGGGATATCGGGCGGCTACACCTTC
TRBV20-1	-	TRBJ2-3	few	CSARPVGGVTDTQYF	TGCAGTGCTAGACCAGTCGGCGGGGTCACAGATACGCAGTATTTT
TRBV10-3	-	TRBJ2-6	-	CAISVGGPNSGANVLTF	TGTGCCATCAGTGTCGGGGGGCCCAACTCTGGGGCCAACGTCCTGACTTTC
TRBV6-5	-	TRBJ2-5	-	CASSYPRGTQYF	TGTGCCAGCAGTTACCCGAGGGGCACCCAGTACTTC
TRBV12-3/TRBV12-4	TRBD2	TRBJ2-3	many	CASSPGTSGTTDTQYF	TGTGCCAGCAGTCCCGGGACTAGCGGGACCACAGATACGCAGTATTTT
TRBV10-3	TRBD1	TRBJ2-7	few	CAISGQGAIYEQYF	TGTGCCATCAGTGGGCAGGGGGCTATCTACGAGCAGTACTTC
TRBV6-1	-	TRBJ1-2	-	CASSVAAQDGYTF	TGTGCCAGCAGTGTGGCCGCGCAGGATGGCTACACCTTC
TRBV6-5	-	TRBJ1-2	-	CASSYGTYYGYTF	TGTGCCAGCAGTTACGGGACCTACTATGGCTACACCTTC
TRBV20-1	-	TRBJ2-1	few	CSARPFGDVGSIYNEQFF	TGCAGTGCTAGACCGTTCGGTGACGTCGGGAGTATCTACAATGAGCAGTTCTTC
TRBV7-6	-	TRBJ2-7	few	CASSLGNPNTYEQYF	TGTGCCAGCAGCTTAGGCAATCCTAACACCTACGAGCAGTACTTC
TRBV4-1	-	TRBJ1-6	-	CASSDVISPLHF	TGCGCCAGCAGCGATGTGATTTCACCCCTCCACTTT
TRBV6-1	-	TRBJ1-1	-	CASAFGDGTEAFF	TGTGCCAGCGCCTTCGGGGACGGCACTGAAGCTTTCTTT
TRBV24-1	-	TRBJ2-5	few	CATSEITGPQETQYF	TGTGCCACCAGTGAGATAACAGGGCCCCAAGAGACCCAGTACTTC
TRBV20-1	-	TRBJ2-3	-	CSARDSYTQYF	TGCAGTGCTAGAGACTCATATACGCAGTATTTT
TRBV7-3	-	TRBJ2-3	few	CASSLIGFSTDTQYF	TGTGCCAGCAGCTTAATTGGATTTAGCACAGATACGCAGTATTTT
TRBV5-1	-	TRBJ2-1	-	CASSWGEQGRNEQFF	TGCGCCAGCAGCTGGGGGGAACAGGGGAGGAATGAGCAGTTCTTC